This T cell receptor (beta chain) was profiled in a study of radiation and T cells in renal cell carcinoma. Overall study findings and caveats: From baseline, blood top tumor clonotypes peaked at 2 weeks post-radiation. No pretreatment tumor biopsies were available for baseline clonotypes.

The time point denotes: blood 4 weeks post-SBRT, at nephrectomy. The treatment was: 15 Gy SBRT to primary tumor, nephrectomy 4 weeks later. Nephrectomy followed 15 Gy stereotactic body radiation by 4 weeks. This CDR3 is built from 17 residues. The germline V gene encodes CDR1 SGDLS and CDR2 YYNGEE. V gave up 0 bases and J gave up 1 base; unmatched junction bases: 8. The table came from immunoSEQ multiplex PCR; TCRdb's copy has only in-frame clones and leaves some out. The sample lists about 150,000 clones; 86% were seen once. Remarks on this clone: Its antigen remains unidentified.

This sequence originates from a woman aged 45-65 years with renal cell carcinoma. The J gene is TRBJ2-5, the V gene TRBV9; 8 positions agree with TRBD2. Sample: blood, taken from a patient whose treatment included radiotherapy and nephrectomy. The CDR3 loop reads CASSVVGSAGGQETQYF. For the CDR3, the DNA is TGTGCCAGCAGCGTAGTCGGGAGCGCGGGGGGCCAAGAGACCCAGTACTTC.